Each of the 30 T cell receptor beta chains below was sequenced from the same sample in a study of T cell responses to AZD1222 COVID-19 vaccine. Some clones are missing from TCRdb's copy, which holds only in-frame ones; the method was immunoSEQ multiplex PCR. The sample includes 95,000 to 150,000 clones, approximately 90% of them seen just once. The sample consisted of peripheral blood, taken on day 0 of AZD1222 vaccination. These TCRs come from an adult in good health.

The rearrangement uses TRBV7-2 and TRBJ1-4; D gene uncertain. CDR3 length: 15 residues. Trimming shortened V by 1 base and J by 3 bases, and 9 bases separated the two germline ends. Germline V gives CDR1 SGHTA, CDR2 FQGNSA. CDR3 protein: CASSLEASPNEKLFF. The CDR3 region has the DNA TGTGCCAGCAGCTTAGAGGCCAGCCCTAATGAAAAACTGTTTTTT.

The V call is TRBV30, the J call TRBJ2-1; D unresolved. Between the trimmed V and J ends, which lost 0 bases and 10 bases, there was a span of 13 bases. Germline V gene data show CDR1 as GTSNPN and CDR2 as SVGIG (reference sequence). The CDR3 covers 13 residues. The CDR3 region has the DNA TGTGCCTGGAGTGTAGTCGGCCCGCGGGAGCAGTTCTTC. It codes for CAWSVVGPREQFF.

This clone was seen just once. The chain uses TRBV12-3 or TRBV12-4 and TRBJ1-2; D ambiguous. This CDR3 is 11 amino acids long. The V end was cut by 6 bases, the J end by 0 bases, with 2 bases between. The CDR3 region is CASSPNYGYTF. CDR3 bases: TGTGCCAGCAGCCCTAACTATGGCTACACCTTC.

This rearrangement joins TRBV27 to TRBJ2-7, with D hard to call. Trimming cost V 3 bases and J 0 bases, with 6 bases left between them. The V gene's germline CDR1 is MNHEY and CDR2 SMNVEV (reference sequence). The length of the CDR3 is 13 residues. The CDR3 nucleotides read TGTGCCAGCAGTTTTCGGTACTCCTACGAGCAGTACTTC. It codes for CASSFRYSYEQYF.

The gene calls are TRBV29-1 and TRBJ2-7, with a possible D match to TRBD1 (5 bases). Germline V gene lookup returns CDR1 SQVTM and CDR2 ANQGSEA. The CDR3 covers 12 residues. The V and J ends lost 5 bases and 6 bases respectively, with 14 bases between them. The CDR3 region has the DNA TGCAGCGTTACCCAGGGAAACAGCGAGCAGTACTTC. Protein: CSVTQGNSEQYF.

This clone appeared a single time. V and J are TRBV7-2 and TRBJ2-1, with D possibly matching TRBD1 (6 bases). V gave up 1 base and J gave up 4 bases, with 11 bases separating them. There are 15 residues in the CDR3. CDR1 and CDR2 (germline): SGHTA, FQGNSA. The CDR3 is CASSLEQGQYNEQFF. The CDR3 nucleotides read TGTGCCAGCAGCTTAGAACAGGGCCAATACAATGAGCAGTTCTTC.

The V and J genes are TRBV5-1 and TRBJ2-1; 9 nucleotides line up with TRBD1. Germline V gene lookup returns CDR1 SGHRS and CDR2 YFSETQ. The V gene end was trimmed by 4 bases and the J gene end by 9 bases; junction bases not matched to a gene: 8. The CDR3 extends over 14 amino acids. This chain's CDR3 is CASSHRDRDGEQFF. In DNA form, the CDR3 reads TGCGCCAGCAGCCACCGGGACAGGGACGGTGAGCAGTTCTTC.

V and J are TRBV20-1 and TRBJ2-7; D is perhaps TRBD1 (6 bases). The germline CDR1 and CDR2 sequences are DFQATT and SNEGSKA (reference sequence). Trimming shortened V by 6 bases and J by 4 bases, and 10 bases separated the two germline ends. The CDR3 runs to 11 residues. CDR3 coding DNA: TGCAGTGCCGAACAGGGATACGAGCAGTACTTC. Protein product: CSAEQGYEQYF.

CDR3 protein: CSASSSAYSNQPQHF. The CDR3 coding sequence is TGCAGTGCTAGTTCATCAGCCTATAGCAATCAGCCCCAGCATTTT. The chain has TRBV20-1 and TRBJ1-5; D is uncertain. Germline CDR1 is DFQATT and CDR2 is SNEGSKA (reference sequence). The V end was cut by 3 bases, the J end by 0 bases, with 12 bases between. The CDR3 consists of 15 residues.

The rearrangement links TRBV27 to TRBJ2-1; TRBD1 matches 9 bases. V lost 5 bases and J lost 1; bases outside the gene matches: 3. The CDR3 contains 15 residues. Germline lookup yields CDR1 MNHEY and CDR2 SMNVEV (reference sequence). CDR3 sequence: CASSLQGASYNEQFF. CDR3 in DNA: TGTGCCAGCAGTCTACAGGGGGCGTCCTACAATGAGCAGTTCTTC.

CDR3 region: CASSITGSINQPQHF. CDR3 sequence (DNA): TGTGCCAGTAGTATAACAGGCAGTATTAATCAGCCCCAGCATTTT. The genes are TRBV19 and TRBJ1-5, with D possibly matching TRBD1 (5 bases). Germline CDR1 and CDR2: LNHDA and SQIVND (reference sequence). The CDR3 length is 15 residues. V lost 2 bases and J 4 bases, leaving 12 bases between the germline ends.

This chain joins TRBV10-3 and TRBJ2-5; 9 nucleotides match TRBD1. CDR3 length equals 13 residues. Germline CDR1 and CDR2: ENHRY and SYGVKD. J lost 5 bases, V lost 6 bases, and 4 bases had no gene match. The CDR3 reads CAIRDRGGETQYF. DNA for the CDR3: TGTGCCATCAGGGACAGGGGAGGGGAGACCCAGTACTTC.

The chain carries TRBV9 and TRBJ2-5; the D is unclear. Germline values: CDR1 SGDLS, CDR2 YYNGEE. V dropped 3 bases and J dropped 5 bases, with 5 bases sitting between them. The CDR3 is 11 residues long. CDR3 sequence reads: CASSGSETQYF. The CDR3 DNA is TGTGCCAGCAGCGGCTCGGAGACCCAGTACTTC.

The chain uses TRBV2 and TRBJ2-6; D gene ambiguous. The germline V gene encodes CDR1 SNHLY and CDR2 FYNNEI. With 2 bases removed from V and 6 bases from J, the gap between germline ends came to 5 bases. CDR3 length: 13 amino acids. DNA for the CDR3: TGTGCCAGCAGTGAAATCCAGGCCAACGTCCTGACTTTC. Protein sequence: CASSEIQANVLTF.

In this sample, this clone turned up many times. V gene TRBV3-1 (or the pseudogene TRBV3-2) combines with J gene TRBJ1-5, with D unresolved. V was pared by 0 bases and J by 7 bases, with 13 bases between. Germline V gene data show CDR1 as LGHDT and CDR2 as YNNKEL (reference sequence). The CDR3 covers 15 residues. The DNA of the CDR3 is TGTGCCAGCAGCCAAGAAGTGGACCCTAGGCAGCCCCAGCATTTT. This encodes CASSQEVDPRQPQHF.

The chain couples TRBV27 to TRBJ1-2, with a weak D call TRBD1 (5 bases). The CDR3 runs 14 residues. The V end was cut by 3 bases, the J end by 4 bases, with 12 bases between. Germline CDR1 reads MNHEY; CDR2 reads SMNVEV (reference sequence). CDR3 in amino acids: CASSLAREGYGYTF. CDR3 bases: TGTGCCAGCAGTTTGGCCAGGGAAGGCTATGGCTACACCTTC.

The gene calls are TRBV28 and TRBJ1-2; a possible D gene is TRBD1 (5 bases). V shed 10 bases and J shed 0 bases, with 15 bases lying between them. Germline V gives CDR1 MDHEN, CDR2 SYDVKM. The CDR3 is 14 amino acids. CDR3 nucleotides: TGTGCCACAACCTCCGGGACGGCTAACTATGGCTACACCTTC. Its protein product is CATTSGTANYGYTF.

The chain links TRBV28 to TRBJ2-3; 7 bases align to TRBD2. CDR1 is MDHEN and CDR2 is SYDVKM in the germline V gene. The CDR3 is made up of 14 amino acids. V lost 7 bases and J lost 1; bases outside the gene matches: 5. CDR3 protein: CASNGLVGTDTQYF. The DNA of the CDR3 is TGTGCCAGCAACGGACTAGTGGGCACAGATACGCAGTATTTT.

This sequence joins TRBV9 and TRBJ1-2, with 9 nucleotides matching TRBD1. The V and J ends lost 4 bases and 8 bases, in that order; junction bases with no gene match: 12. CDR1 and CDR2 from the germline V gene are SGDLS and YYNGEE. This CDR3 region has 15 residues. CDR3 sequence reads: CASSFIRGDRAGYTF. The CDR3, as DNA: TGTGCCAGCAGCTTCATAAGGGGGGACAGGGCCGGCTACACCTTC.

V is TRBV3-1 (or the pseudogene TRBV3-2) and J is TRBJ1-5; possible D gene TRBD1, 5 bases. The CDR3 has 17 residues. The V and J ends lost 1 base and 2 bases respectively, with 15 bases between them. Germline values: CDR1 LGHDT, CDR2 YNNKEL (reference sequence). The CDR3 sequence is CASSQGGSQGRNQPQHF. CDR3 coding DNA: TGTGCCAGCAGCCAAGGTGGTTCGCAGGGCCGCAATCAGCCCCAGCATTTT.

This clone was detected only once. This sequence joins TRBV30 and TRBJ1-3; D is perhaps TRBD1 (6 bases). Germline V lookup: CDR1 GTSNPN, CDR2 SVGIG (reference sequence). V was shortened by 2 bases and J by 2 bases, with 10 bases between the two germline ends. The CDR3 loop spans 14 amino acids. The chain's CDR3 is CAWSRGFAGNTIYF. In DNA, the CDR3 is TGTGCCTGGAGTAGGGGGTTCGCTGGAAACACCATATATTTT.

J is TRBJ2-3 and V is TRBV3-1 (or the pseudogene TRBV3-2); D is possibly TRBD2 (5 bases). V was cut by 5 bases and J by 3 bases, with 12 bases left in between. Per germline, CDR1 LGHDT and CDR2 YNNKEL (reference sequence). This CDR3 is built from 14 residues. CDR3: CASSRGSGTDTQYF. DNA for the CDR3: TGTGCCAGCAGCAGAGGGAGTGGTACAGATACGCAGTATTTT.

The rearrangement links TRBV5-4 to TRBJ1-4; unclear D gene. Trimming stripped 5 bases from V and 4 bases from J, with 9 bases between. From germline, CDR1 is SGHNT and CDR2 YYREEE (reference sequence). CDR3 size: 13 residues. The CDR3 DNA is TGTGCCAGCAGGGGCCCGAATAATGAAAAACTGTTTTTT. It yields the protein CASRGPNNEKLFF.

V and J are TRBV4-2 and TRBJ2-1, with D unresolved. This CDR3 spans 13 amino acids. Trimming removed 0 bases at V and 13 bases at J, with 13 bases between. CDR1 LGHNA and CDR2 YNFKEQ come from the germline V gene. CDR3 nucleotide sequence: TGTGCCAGCAGCCAAGAAAAGGGCCAAAACCAGTTCTTC. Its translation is CASSQEKGQNQFF.

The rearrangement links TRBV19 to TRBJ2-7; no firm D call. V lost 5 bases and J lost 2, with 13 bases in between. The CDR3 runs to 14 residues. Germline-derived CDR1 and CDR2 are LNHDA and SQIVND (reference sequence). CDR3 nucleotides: TGTGCCAGTAGTCCCTCGCAGAGTGCCTACGAGCAGTACTTC. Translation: CASSPSQSAYEQYF.

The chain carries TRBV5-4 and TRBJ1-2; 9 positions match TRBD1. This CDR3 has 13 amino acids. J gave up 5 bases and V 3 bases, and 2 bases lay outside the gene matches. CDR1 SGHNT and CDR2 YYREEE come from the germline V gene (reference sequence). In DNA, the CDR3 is TGTGCCAGCAGCTCCGACAGGGGGTATGGCTACACCTTC. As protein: CASSSDRGYGYTF.

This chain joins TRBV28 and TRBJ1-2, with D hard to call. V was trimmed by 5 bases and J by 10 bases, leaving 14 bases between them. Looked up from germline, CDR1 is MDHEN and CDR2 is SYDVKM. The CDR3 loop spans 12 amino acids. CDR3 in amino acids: CASSPRRLSYTF. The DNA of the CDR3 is TGTGCCAGCAGTCCCCGGCGGCTTTCCTACACCTTC.

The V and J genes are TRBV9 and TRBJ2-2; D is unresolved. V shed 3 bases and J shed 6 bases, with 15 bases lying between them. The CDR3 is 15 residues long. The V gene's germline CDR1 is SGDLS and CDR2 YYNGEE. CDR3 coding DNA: TGTGCCAGCAGCGCCCGGCTTTCGGGCGCCGGGGAGCTGTTTTTT. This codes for CASSARLSGAGELFF.

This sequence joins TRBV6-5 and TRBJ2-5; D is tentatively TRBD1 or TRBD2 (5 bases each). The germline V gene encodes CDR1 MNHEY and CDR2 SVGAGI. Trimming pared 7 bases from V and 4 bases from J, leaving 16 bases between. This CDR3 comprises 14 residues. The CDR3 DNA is TGTGCCAGCATGTGGGGGACCCTCGCAGAGACCCAGTACTTC. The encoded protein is CASMWGTLAETQYF.

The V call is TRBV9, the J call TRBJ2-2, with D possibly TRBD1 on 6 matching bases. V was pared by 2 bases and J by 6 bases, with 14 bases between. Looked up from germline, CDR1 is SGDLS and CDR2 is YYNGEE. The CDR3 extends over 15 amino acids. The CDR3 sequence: CASSVESTGSGELFF. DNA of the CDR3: TGTGCCAGCAGCGTCGAGTCTACAGGGTCCGGGGAGCTGTTTTTT. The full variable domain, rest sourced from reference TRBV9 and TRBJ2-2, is DSGVTQTPKHLITATGQRVTLRCSPRSGDLSVYWYQQSLDQGLQFLIQYYNGEERAKGNILERFSAQQFPDLHSELNLSSLELGDSALYFCASSVESTGSGELFFGEGSRLTVL.